This T cell receptor (beta chain) was documented in a study of metastatic and nonmetastatic thyroid tumors. Germline CDR1 reads MNHEY; CDR2 reads SVGEGT. Trimming cost V 5 bases and J 4 bases; bases outside gene matches: 9. This CDR3 region has 17 residues. TCRdb ran MiXCR on the PCR reads. The profile shows roughly 15,000 clones, 20% to 30% of them singletons. Among the patients, none had received any treatment before thyroid surgery. Material: tumor tissue. This clonotype was obtained from a female donor with papillary thyroid cancer or a benign thyroid nodule (not recorded which). Some clones in this sample may be carry-over from other donors' samples. The V call is TRBV6-2 or TRBV6-3, the J call TRBJ2-1, with TRBD2 matching 12 bases. The CDR3, as DNA: TGTGCCAGCAGTAGGCTAGCGGGGGGGAGCTCATACAATGAGCAGTTCTTC. Translation gives CASSRLAGGSSYNEQFF.